The 28 T cell receptor beta chains listed next were all sequenced from one sample in a study of response to subunit inactivated influenza vaccine. TCRdb reprocessed the RT-PCR reads with MiXCR, giving one entry per CDR3 protein. The sample yields roughly 710,000 distinct CDR3 sequences, about 15% seen once. The material sequenced was PBMCs from blood, taken 14 to 15 days before vaccination. Receptors were obtained from a man in his fifties or sixties who received an inactivated influenza vaccine.

The genes are TRBV5-1 and TRBJ2-1, with 9 bases fitting TRBD2. The germline CDR1 and CDR2 sequences are SGHRS and YFSETQ. The CDR3 consists of 14 residues. Trimming took 6 bases from V and 9 from J; bases not matched to a gene: 10. CDR3 residues: CASMTGTSSVEQFF. The CDR3 DNA is TGCGCCAGCATGACCGGGACTAGCTCGGTTGAGCAGTTCTTC.

This clonotype was observed a handful of times. The chain uses TRBV18 and TRBJ2-7; unclear D gene. From germline, CDR1 is KGHSH and CDR2 LQKENI. The CDR3 runs to 13 residues. Between the trimmed V and J ends, which lost 1 base and 6 bases, there was a span of 10 bases. CDR3: CASSPLLLGEQYF. DNA of the CDR3: TGTGCCAGCTCACCACTGTTGCTGGGCGAGCAGTACTTC.

CDR3 sequence: CSVLDPSTQYF. CDR3 nucleotide sequence: TGCAGCGTGCTGGACCCGTCGACGCAGTATTTT. The chain employs TRBV29-1 and TRBJ2-3; D is uncertain. The CDR3 has 11 amino acids. Germline V gene lookup returns CDR1 SQVTM and CDR2 ANQGSEA. With 6 bases removed from V and 9 bases from J, the gap between germline ends came to 13 bases.

The chain links TRBV5-5 to TRBJ1-2; tentative D call: TRBD1 (5 bases). CDR1 and CDR2 (germline): SGHKS, YYEKEE (reference sequence). V lost 5 bases to trimming and J lost 13 bases, with 27 bases between them. The CDR3 has 15 residues. The CDR3 here is CASSWRVETAFSGTF. The CDR3 DNA reads as TGTGCCAGCAGTTGGAGGGTAGAGACAGCGTTTTCGGGCACCTTC. The variable domain in full, with the rest retrieved from reference TRBV5-5 and TRBJ1-2, is DAGVTQSPTHLIKTRGQQVTLRCSPISGHKSVSWYQQVLGQGPQFIFQYYEKEERGRGNFPDRFSARQFPNYSSELNVNALLLGDSALYLCASSWRVETAFSGTFGSGTRLTVV.

The V and J genes are TRBV4-1 and TRBJ2-7; no clear D gene. With 1 base removed from V and 3 bases from J, the gap between germline ends came to 13 bases. The CDR3 has 15 residues. From germline, CDR1 is MGHRA and CDR2 YSYEKL. CDR3 residues: CASSQVLHRDYEQYF. In nucleotides, the CDR3 is TGCGCCAGCAGCCAAGTGTTGCACAGAGACTACGAGCAGTACTTC.

This clonotype was picked up many times. J is TRBJ2-2 and V is TRBV30; 7 nucleotides agree with TRBD1. The germline gives CDR1 GTSNPN, CDR2 SVGIG (reference sequence). After removal of 3 bases from V and 2 bases from J, the junction contained 6 bases not matched to a gene. The CDR3 length is 15 residues. CDR3 DNA sequence: TGTGCCTGGAGAGGGGGCAGGAAAAACACCGGGGAGCTGTTTTTT. Translation: CAWRGGRKNTGELFF.

The sample holds many counts of this clonotype. This chain uses TRBV4-2 with TRBJ2-1; 14 bases line up with TRBD2. Germline-derived CDR1 and CDR2 are LGHNA and YNFKEQ. CDR3 size: 16 residues. V was pared by 4 bases and J by 4 bases, with 3 bases of the junction left unmatched. This chain's CDR3 is CASSPGTSGSYNEQFF. CDR3 in DNA: TGTGCCAGCAGCCCGGGGACTAGCGGGAGTTACAATGAGCAGTTCTTC.

This clonotype has a count of ten or more. The chain uses TRBV28 and TRBJ2-7, with D maybe TRBD1 (5 bases). CDR1 and CDR2 from the germline V gene are MDHEN and SYDVKM. This CDR3 region has 13 residues. Trimming cost V 6 bases and J 3 bases, with 12 bases left between them. CDR3 protein: CASSLGRVYEQYF. CDR3 DNA sequence: TGTGCCAGCAGCTTGGGCAGGGTCTACGAGCAGTACTTC.

For this clonotype: At one end, the junction sequence differs from germline, possibly due to a read error. The chain is built from TRBV4-1 and TRBJ2-4, with D possibly matching TRBD2 (6 bases). The germline gives CDR1 MGHRA, CDR2 YSYEKL. The length of the CDR3 is 17 residues. The CDR3 DNA reads as TGCGCCCGCAGCCAAGAAGCCGGGGGACTAGCCAAAAACATTCAGTACTTC. Amino acid sequence: CARSQEAGGLAKNIQYF.

The table lists this clonotype with a few counts. The rearrangement links TRBV3-1 to TRBJ1-2, with unresolved D. V lost 2 bases and J 8 bases, leaving 12 bases between the germline ends. Germline values: CDR1 LGHDT, CDR2 YNNKEL (reference sequence). The CDR3 is 13 amino acids. The CDR3: CASSQLDVGGYTF. The CDR3 nucleotides are TGTGCCAGCAGCCAACTTGACGTAGGAGGCTACACCTTC.

The table lists this clonotype with a few counts. The V gene is TRBV27, the J gene TRBJ2-1; weak D call: TRBD1 (5 bases). Trimming left V 2 bases short and J 1 base short, with 9 bases between. Germline V lookup: CDR1 MNHEY, CDR2 SMNVEV (reference sequence). The CDR3 sequence is 15 residues long. DNA of the CDR3: TGTGCCAGCAGTTTAGACAGATTGTCCTACAATGAGCAGTTCTTC. Its translation: CASSLDRLSYNEQFF.

This chain joins TRBV6-5 and TRBJ2-7, with D tentatively TRBD1 or TRBD2 (5 bases each). In germline, CDR1 is MNHEY, CDR2 SVGAGI. The germline V and J ends were trimmed by 3 bases and 2 bases, with 11 bases remaining between them. This CDR3 comprises 14 residues. The CDR3 DNA is TGTGCCAGCAGTTATAATGGGGGTACCTACGAGCAGTACTTC. Translation gives CASSYNGGTYEQYF.

Only a few counts were recorded for this clonotype. The rearrangement links TRBV28 to TRBJ2-7, with 7 bases identical to TRBD2. Germline V gene data show CDR1 as MDHEN and CDR2 as SYDVKM. V lost 5 bases, J lost 8 bases, and 24 bases stayed unmatched. CDR3 length: 18 residues. CDR3 in amino acids: CASSTFDRGTTPIRQQYF. DNA for the CDR3: TGTGCCAGCAGTACCTTTGACCGGGGGACTACACCTATCCGCCAGCAGTACTTC.

This clonotype was observed a handful of times. V usage is TRBV27 and J usage is TRBJ1-1; D uncertain. Trimming took off 3 bases at V and 1 base at J, with 12 bases between the two ends. The length of the CDR3 is 15 residues. Looked up from germline, CDR1 is MNHEY and CDR2 is SMNVEV (reference sequence). CDR3 amino acids: CASSFGVGGNTEAFF. CDR3 nucleotides: TGTGCCAGCAGTTTCGGGGTGGGCGGGAACACTGAAGCTTTCTTT.

This chain joins TRBV6-5 and TRBJ2-1; 12 bases agree with TRBD2. The CDR3 is 18 residues long. The germline CDR1 and CDR2 sequences are MNHEY and SVGAGI. Trimming took 2 bases from V and 4 from J; bases not matched to a gene: 9. The chain's CDR3 is CASSYRGLAGIGYNEQFF. DNA of the CDR3: TGTGCCAGCAGTTACCGAGGACTAGCGGGGATAGGGTACAATGAGCAGTTCTTC.

This rearrangement joins TRBV3-1 to TRBJ1-5, with D possibly being TRBD1 (5 bases). This CDR3 has 14 residues. Per the germline V gene, CDR1 is LGHDT and CDR2 is YNNKEL (reference sequence). The V and J ends lost 4 bases and 9 bases respectively, with 16 bases between them. The CDR3 DNA reads TGTGCCAGCAGCCCCCCGGGGGGACTTTGGCCCCAGCATTTT. Amino acid sequence: CASSPPGGLWPQHF. The full variable domain, in which reference TRBV3-1 and TRBJ1-5 provide the parts outside the CDR3, is DTAVSQTPKYLVTQMGNDKSIKCEQNLGHDTMYWYKQDSKKFLKIMFSYNNKELIINETVPNRFSPKSPDKAHLNLHINSLELGDSAVYFCASSPPGGLWPQHFGDGTRLSIL.

This clonotype was observed at least ten times. The chain uses TRBV7-8 and TRBJ1-6; TRBD1 matches at 7 bases. This CDR3 comprises 14 residues. Germline CDR1 is SGHVS and CDR2 is FQNEAQ. With V trimmed by 3 bases and J by 8 bases, 4 bases remained unmatched. CDR3 nucleotide sequence: TGTGCCAGCAGCTTCCGGGACAGATATTCACCCCTCCACTTT. This translates into CASSFRDRYSPLHF.

The chain uses TRBV15 and TRBJ1-4; TRBD1 might be the D (5 bases). The V and J ends lost 0 bases and 0 bases respectively, with 11 bases between them. CDR1 is LNHNV, CDR2 YYDKDF, per germline (reference sequence). There are 17 residues in the CDR3. The CDR3 region is CATSRDRGTATNEKLFF. Written as DNA, the CDR3 is TGTGCCACCAGCAGAGATCGCGGGACCGCAACTAATGAAAAACTGTTTTTT. The variable domain in full, completed from reference TRBV15 and TRBJ1-4, reads DAMVIQNPRYQVTQFGKPVTLSCSQTLNHNVMYWYQQKSSQAPKLLFHYYDKDFNNEADTPDNFQSRRPNTSFCFLDIRSPGLGDTAMYLCATSRDRGTATNEKLFFGSGTQLSVL.

This chain joins TRBV5-1 and TRBJ2-3, with a tentative D call TRBD1 (6 bases). Between the trimmed V and J ends, which lost 4 bases and 2 bases, there was a span of 14 bases. Germline V gives CDR1 SGHRS, CDR2 YFSETQ. The CDR3 consists of 15 residues. The CDR3 DNA sequence: TGCGCCAGCAGCCCCGGGACAAGTAACACAGATACGCAGTATTTT. Translated, it gives CASSPGTSNTDTQYF. Based on the CDR3 plus reference TRBV5-1 and TRBJ2-3, the full variable domain is KAGVTQTPRYLIKTRGQQVTLSCSPISGHRSVSWYQQTPGQGLQFLFEYFSETQRNKGNFPGRFSGRQFSNSRSEMNVSTLELGDSALYLCASSPGTSNTDTQYFGPGTRLTVL.

This clonotype was counted a few times. CDR3 DNA sequence: TGTGCCAGCACCATGGGCAGGGTAACCTACAATGAGCAGTTCTTC. Translating it yields CASTMGRVTYNEQFF. The rearrangement uses TRBV7-8 and TRBJ2-1, with D possibly being TRBD1 (5 bases). The CDR3 covers 15 residues. CDR1 and CDR2 from the germline V gene are SGHVS and FQNEAQ. The V and J ends lost 7 bases and 2 bases respectively, with 15 bases between them.

This clonotype was seen ten or more times. This chain uses TRBV12-3 or TRBV12-4 with TRBJ1-2, with D maybe TRBD1 (6 bases). V was cut by 5 bases and J by 5 bases, with 12 bases left in between. This CDR3 is built from 13 residues. CDR3 amino acids: CASSPDRSYGYTF. In DNA, the CDR3 is TGTGCCAGCAGTCCTGACAGGTCATATGGCTACACCTTC.

The table lists this clonotype with a few counts. The V call is TRBV2, the J call TRBJ2-7, with 9 bases that match TRBD1. Germline trimming cut 7 bases from V and 7 bases from J; bases unmatched to any gene: 5. The germline V gene encodes CDR1 SNHLY and CDR2 FYNNEI. The CDR3 has 12 residues. The chain's CDR3 is CASTGTGREQYF. CDR3 coding DNA: TGTGCCAGCACCGGGACAGGGAGAGAGCAGTACTTC.

This clonotype occurred a few times. The V call is TRBV11-2, the J call TRBJ2-3; 11 bases fit TRBD2. V shed 5 bases and J 3 bases; nucleotides not matched to a gene: 22. The germline gives CDR1 SGHAT, CDR2 FQNNGV. The CDR3 loop spans 21 amino acids. The CDR3: CASSRNPFGTSGSGGTDTQYF. Written as DNA, the CDR3 is TGTGCCAGCAGCCGCAACCCTTTCGGCACTAGCGGGAGTGGTGGTACAGATACGCAGTATTTT. Full variable domain (rest looked up from reference TRBV11-2 and TRBJ2-3): EAGVAQSPRYKIIEKRQSVAFWCNPISGHATLYWYQQILGQGPKLLIQFQNNGVVDDSQLPKDRFSAERLKGVDSTLKIQPAKLEDSAVYLCASSRNPFGTSGSGGTDTQYFGPGTRLTVL.

The gene calls are TRBV4-3 and TRBJ2-1; the match to TRBD2 covers 10 bases. The CDR3 has 16 residues. The V and J ends lost 1 base and 7 bases, in that order; junction bases with no gene match: 7. Germline loops: CDR1 LGHNA, CDR2 YSLEER. Here the CDR3 DNA reads TGCGCCAGCAGCCAAGCTGTCCAGCGGGGGGGGAATGAGCAGTTCTTC. Protein: CASSQAVQRGGNEQFF.

The chain links TRBV6-5 to TRBJ2-7; TRBD2 might be the D (6 bases). Trimming took 5 bases from V and 4 from J, leaving 12 bases between them. The CDR3 covers 13 residues. Germline-derived CDR1 and CDR2 are MNHEY and SVGAGI. Written as DNA, the CDR3 is TGTGCCAGCAGTAACGGGAGAGTGTACGAGCAGTACTTC. Protein: CASSNGRVYEQYF.

The table lists this clonotype with a few counts. The V and J genes are TRBV4-2 and TRBJ2-2; D possibly corresponds to TRBD2 (5 bases). The CDR3 spans 16 residues. The germline CDR1 and CDR2 sequences are LGHNA and YNFKEQ. Trimming took 4 bases from V and 0 from J, leaving 12 bases between them. This chain's CDR3 is CASSLTDSANTGELFF. Here the CDR3 DNA reads TGTGCCAGCAGCCTGACGGACTCCGCGAACACCGGGGAGCTGTTTTTT.

This clonotype was recorded at least ten times. The chain joins TRBV28 to TRBJ2-7; D is perhaps TRBD2 (5 bases). The V gene lost 0 bases and the J gene lost 6 bases, with 12 bases spanning the gap. The CDR3 length is 14 residues. Germline-derived CDR1 and CDR2 are MDHEN and SYDVKM. The CDR3 nucleotides read TGTGCCAGCAGTTTATGGTCGAGAGGGCCCGAGCAGTACTTC. This translates into CASSLWSRGPEQYF.

This clonotype has only a few counts. The chain recombines TRBV12-3 or TRBV12-4 with TRBJ2-5, with no clear D. The CDR3 extends over 13 amino acids. The germline V and J ends were trimmed by 7 bases and 5 bases, with 14 bases remaining between them. CDR3 protein: CASTPWLGETQYF. Written as DNA, the CDR3 is TGTGCCAGCACCCCTTGGCTGGGGGAGACCCAGTACTTC.